Listed below are T cell receptor beta chains from one sample, sequenced in a study of human T cells and chemical hapten exposure. Via MiXCR, TCRdb re-called the RACE reads, giving one row per CDR3 protein. The sample lists 100,000 to 150,000 distinct CDR3 sequences, roughly 14% occurring once. The source material was whole blood, sampled in connection with sensitization to the hapten diphenylcyclopropenone (DPC). The receptors here all came from a woman between 18 and 29 years old with alopecia areata. Some clones in this sample may be carry-over from other donors' samples. Each CDR3 is given with its conserved first and last residue. Size tells how often a clone was seen (once, few, many) or the class of an expanded clone, and some rows leave it out.

size	J	V	length	CDR3
many	TRBJ1-3	TRBV12-3/TRBV12-4	11	CASILGNTIYF
few	TRBJ1-2	TRBV18	18	CASSPRPGQGLSVRGYTF
many	TRBJ1-5	TRBV4-3	14	CASSQERGNQPQHF
many	TRBJ1-2	TRBV20-1	13	CSASWTGNYGYTF
once	TRBJ2-7	TRBV11-2	15	CASSSDRLGVGEQYF
-	TRBJ1-5	TRBV3-1	15	CASSQELQGGTPQHF
few	TRBJ1-6	TRBV25-1	15	CASSEYGTINSPLHF
few	TRBJ1-6	TRBV20-1	14	CSARWTGSNSPLHF
once	TRBJ2-1	TRBV9	12	CASSPQINEQFF
-	TRBJ1-4	TRBV11-2	12	CASSSAGFKLFF
many	TRBJ1-5	TRBV7-6	13	CASSFSLGEPQHF
-	TRBJ2-7	TRBV20-1	11	CSASQSIEQYF
-	TRBJ1-2	TRBV4-2	18	CASSQTGQGWFLNYGYTF
-	TRBJ2-7	TRBV7-2	13	CASSRGLSYEQYF
few	TRBJ1-3	TRBV4-2	14	CASSQGYSGNTIYF
many	TRBJ2-2	TRBV29-1	13	CSVGTPNTGELFF
-	TRBJ1-2	TRBV28	14	CASRDGGQGYGYTF
-	TRBJ2-3	TRBV7-2	15	CASSTTGTSADTQYF
few	TRBJ2-5	TRBV2	14	CASSEAGVVETQYF
many	TRBJ2-3	TRBV25-1	17	CASSPRRAGGATDTQYF
many	TRBJ2-5	TRBV20-1	13	CSARRDPQETQYF
few	TRBJ2-3	TRBV12-3/TRBV12-4	13	CASSSGRTDTQYF
-	TRBJ2-3	TRBV2	16	CASSNSGGSSTDTQYF
few	TRBJ1-1	TRBV20-1	14	CSASAGLRNTEAFF
-	TRBJ1-1	TRBV9	16	CASSVDPRRKGTEAFF
many	TRBJ1-6	TRBV7-9	15	CASTSGVLYNSPLHF
-	TRBJ1-6	TRBV20-1	14	CSARDTQASSPLHF
few	TRBJ1-1	TRBV30	16	CAWNRKMDSLNTEAFF
-	TRBJ2-5	TRBV3-1	17	CASSFLAGMGMKETQYF
few	TRBJ2-2	TRBV4-2	15	CVSSQEAGLSGELFF
many	TRBJ1-3	TRBV6-5	18	CASSSPGTGGLSGNTIYF
-	TRBJ2-1	TRBV20-1	15	CSARGERSSYNEQFF
-	TRBJ1-1	TRBV29-1	13	CSVDQGLDTEAFF
many	TRBJ1-1	TRBV12-3/TRBV12-4	13	CASSFGLDTEAFF
-	TRBJ2-1	TRBV25-1	15	CASSDSDRVGGEQFF
-	TRBJ2-7	TRBV5-1	14	CASSLGLLASEQYF
many	TRBJ1-5	TRBV7-9	15	CASSATGNSNQPQHF
-	TRBJ1-5	TRBV5-5	14	CASRASGFDQPQHF
many	TRBJ2-7	TRBV29-1	11	CSVLDYHEQYF
few	TRBJ2-5	TRBV7-9	13	CASSPDRGKTQYF
few	TRBJ2-5	TRBV2	13	CASSGGEVETQYF
-	TRBJ1-1	TRBV28	13	CASSFRVPTEAFF
few	TRBJ2-5	TRBV7-9	14	CASSYIAGEETQYF
few	TRBJ2-7	TRBV6-6	14	CASSFVAGGHEQYF
many	TRBJ1-6	TRBV28	15	CASSLWTGYNSPLHF
few	TRBJ2-1	TRBV12-3/TRBV12-4	16	CASSPSVGQGAYEQFF
-	TRBJ1-1	TRBV29-1	14	CSVGDSRANTEAFF
many	TRBJ2-2	TRBV11-2	13	CASSFNPAGELFF
few	TRBJ2-7	TRBV7-6	15	CASSLDRDTPYEQYF